In its sample, the clone carrying this T cell receptor beta chain was seen a few times. Its specificity is unknown. With 60 Vbeta and 13 Jbeta primers, the PCR was carried out. Produced via immunoSEQ multiplex PCR; TCRdb's table is partial and in-frame only. This sample yields approximately 160,000 clones, of which over 60% are seen a single time; less than 0.9% belongs to the top ten. The record originates from a study of cytomegalovirus exposure and HLA in healthy donors. Study-wide points: Listed as cytomegalovirus-associated were 150 or so TCR beta chains. In vitro data verified a few CMV-associated chains as specific for CMV antigens.

CDR3 length equals 16 residues. V lost 2 bases to trimming and J lost 0 bases, with 10 bases between them. Germline lookup yields CDR1 SGHDN and CDR2 FVKESK. This chain connects TRBV14 to TRBJ2-2; TRBD2 might be the D (5 bases). The receptor was derived from a female donor in good health and CMV-seronegative. Sequenced sample: PBMCs. The CDR3 DNA sequence: TGTGCCAGCAGCCAAAGGGCGGGTCCGAACACCGGGGAGCTGTTTTTT. It encodes CASSQRAGPNTGELFF.